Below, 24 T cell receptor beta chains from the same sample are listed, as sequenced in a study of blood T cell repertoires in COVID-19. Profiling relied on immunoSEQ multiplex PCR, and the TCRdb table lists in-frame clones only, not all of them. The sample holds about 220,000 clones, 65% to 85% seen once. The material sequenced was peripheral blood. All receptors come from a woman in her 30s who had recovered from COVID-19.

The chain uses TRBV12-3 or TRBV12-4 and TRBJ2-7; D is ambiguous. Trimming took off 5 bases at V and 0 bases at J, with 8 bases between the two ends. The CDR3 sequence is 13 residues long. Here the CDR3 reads CASSPPSSYEQYF. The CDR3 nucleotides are TGTGCCAGCAGTCCACCGAGCTCCTACGAGCAGTACTTC.

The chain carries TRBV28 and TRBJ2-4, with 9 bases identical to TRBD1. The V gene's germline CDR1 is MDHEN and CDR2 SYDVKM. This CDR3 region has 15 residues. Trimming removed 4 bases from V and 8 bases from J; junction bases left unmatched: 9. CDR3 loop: CASSSRTGAEDIQYF. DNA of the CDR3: TGTGCCAGCAGTTCCCGGACAGGGGCGGAAGACATTCAGTACTTC.

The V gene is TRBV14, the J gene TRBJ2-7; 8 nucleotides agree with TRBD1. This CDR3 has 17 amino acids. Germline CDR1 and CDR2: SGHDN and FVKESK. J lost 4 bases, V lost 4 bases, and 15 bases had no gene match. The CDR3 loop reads CASSPNSTRQGMYEQYF. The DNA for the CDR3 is TGTGCCAGCAGCCCAAATTCTACGAGACAGGGGATGTACGAGCAGTACTTC.

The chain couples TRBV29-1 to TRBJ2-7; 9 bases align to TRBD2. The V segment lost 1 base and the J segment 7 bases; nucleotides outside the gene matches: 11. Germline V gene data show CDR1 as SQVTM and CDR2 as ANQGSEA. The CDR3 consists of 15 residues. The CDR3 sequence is CSVEVGLAGVGEQYF. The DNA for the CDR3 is TGCAGCGTTGAAGTGGGGTTAGCGGGAGTAGGTGAGCAGTACTTC.

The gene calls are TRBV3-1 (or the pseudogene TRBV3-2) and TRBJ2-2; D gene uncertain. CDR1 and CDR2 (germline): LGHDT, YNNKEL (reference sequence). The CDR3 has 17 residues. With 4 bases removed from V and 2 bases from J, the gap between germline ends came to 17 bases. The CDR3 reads CASSLRGLPPNTGELFF. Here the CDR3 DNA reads TGTGCCAGCAGCCTTCGTGGGCTCCCACCTAACACCGGGGAGCTGTTTTTT.

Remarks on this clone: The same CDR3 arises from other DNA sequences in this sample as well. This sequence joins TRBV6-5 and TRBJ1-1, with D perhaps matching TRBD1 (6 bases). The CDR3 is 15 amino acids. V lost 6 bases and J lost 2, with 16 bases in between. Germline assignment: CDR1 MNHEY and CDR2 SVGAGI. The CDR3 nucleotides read TGTGCCAGCAGCCCCCAGGGGCTCCCAAACACTGAAGCTTTCTTT. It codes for CASSPQGLPNTEAFF.

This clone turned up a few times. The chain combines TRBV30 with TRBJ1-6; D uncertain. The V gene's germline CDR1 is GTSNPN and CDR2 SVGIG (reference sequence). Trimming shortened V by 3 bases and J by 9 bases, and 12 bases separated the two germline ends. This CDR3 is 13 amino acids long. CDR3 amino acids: CAWSPTDGSPLHF. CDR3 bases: TGTGCCTGGAGCCCGACTGACGGTTCACCCCTCCACTTT.

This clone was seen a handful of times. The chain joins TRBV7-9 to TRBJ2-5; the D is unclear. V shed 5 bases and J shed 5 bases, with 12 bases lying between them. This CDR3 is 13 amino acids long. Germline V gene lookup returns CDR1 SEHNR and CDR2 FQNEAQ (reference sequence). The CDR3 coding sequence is TGTGCCAGCAGCCTGGAAGTCAGGGAGACCCAGTACTTC. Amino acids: CASSLEVRETQYF.

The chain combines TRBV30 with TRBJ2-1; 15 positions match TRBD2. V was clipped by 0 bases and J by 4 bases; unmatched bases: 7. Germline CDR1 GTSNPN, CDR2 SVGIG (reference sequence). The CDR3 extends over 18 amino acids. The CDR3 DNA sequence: TGTGCCTGGAGTGTTAGGACTAGCGGGAGGGCCGAATACAATGAGCAGTTCTTC. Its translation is CAWSVRTSGRAEYNEQFF. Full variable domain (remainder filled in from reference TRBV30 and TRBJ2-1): SQTIHQWPATLVQPVGSPLSLECTVEGTSNPNLYWYRQAAGRGLQLLFYSVGIGQISSEVPQNLSASRPQDRQFILSSKKLLLSDSGFYLCAWSVRTSGRAEYNEQFFGPGTRLTVL.

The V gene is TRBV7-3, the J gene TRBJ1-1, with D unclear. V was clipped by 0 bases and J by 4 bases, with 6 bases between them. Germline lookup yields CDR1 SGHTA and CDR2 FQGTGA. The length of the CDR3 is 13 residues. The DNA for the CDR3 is TGTGCCAGCAGCTTAACGAGGGTCACTGAAGCTTTCTTT. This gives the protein CASSLTRVTEAFF. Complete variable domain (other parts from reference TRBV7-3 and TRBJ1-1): GAGVSQTPSNKVTEKGKYVELRCDPISGHTALYWYRQSLGQGPEFLIYFQGTGAADDSGLPNDRFFAVRPEGSVSTLKIQRTERGDSAVYLCASSLTRVTEAFFGQGTRLTVV.

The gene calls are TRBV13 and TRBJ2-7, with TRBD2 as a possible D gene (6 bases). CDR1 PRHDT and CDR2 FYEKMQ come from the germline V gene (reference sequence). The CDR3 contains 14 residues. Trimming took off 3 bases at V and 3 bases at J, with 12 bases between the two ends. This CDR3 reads CASSFTGTDYEQYF. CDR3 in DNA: TGTGCCAGCAGCTTTACCGGGACTGACTACGAGCAGTACTTC.

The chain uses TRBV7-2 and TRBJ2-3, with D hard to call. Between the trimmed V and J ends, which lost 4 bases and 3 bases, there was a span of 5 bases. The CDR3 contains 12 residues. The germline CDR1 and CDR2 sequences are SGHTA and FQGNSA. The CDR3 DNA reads TGTGCCAGCAGCTCCTTTACAGATACGCAGTATTTT. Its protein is CASSSFTDTQYF.

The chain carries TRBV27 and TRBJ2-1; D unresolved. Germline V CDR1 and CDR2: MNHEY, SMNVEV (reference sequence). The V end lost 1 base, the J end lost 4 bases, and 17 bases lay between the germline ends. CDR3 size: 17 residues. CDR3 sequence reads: CASSLYAAESPYNEQFF. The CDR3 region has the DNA TGTGCCAGCAGTTTATATGCGGCGGAGTCCCCATACAATGAGCAGTTCTTC.

This CDR3 is CASSQSHELPLHF. CDR3 in DNA: TGCGCCAGCAGTCAATCCCACGAGTTACCCCTCCACTTT. The chain is built from TRBV23-1 and TRBJ1-6; the D is unclear. TRBV23-1 is an ORF for which the function is uncertain. The CDR3 contains 13 residues. V was cut by 0 bases and J by 12 bases, with 9 bases left in between.

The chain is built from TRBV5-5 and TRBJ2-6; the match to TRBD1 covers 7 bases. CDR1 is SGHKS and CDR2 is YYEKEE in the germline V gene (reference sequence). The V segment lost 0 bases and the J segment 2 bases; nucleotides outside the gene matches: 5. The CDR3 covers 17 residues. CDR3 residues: CASSLGQGKAGANVLTF. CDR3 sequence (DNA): TGTGCCAGCAGCTTGGGACAGGGAAAAGCTGGGGCCAACGTCCTGACTTTC.

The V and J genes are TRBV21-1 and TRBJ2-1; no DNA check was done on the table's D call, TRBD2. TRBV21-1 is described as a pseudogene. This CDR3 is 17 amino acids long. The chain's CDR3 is CARGLAGQLERYNEQFF. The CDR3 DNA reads TGTGCCAGGGGACTAGCGGGCCAACTTGAGCGATACAATGAGCAGTTCTTC.

CDR3 region: CATCARQNTGELFF. The CDR3 DNA sequence: TGTGCCACCTGCGCCAGGCAGAACACCGGGGAGCTGTTTTTT. The chain has TRBV19 and TRBJ2-2; D is unresolved. Trimming pared 10 bases from V and 1 base from J, leaving 13 bases between. CDR3 length equals 14 residues. Per germline, CDR1 LNHDA and CDR2 SQIVND (reference sequence).

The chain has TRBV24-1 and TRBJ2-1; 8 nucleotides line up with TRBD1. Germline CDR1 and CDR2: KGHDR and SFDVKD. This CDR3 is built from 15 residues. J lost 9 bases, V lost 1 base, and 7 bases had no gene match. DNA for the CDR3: TGTGCCACCAGTGATTTTACCGGACAGGGCGGTGAGCAGTTCTTC. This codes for CATSDFTGQGGEQFF.

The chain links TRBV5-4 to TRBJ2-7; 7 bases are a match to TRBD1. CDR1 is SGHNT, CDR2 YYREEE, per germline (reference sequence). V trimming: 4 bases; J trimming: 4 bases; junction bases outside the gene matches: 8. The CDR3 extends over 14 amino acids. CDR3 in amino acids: CASSVAGTDYEQYF. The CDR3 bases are TGTGCCAGCAGCGTAGCCGGGACAGATTACGAGCAGTACTTC.

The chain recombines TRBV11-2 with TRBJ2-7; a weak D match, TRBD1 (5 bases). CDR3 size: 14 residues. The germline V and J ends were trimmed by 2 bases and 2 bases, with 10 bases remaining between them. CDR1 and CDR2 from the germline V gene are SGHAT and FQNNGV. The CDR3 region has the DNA TGTGCCAGCAGCTTACTCGACAGTCCCTACGAGCAGTACTTC. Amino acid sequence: CASSLLDSPYEQYF.

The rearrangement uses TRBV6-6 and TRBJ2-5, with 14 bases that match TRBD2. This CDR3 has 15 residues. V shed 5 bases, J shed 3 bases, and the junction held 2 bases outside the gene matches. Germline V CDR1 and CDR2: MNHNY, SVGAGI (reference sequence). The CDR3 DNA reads TGTGCCAGCAGTCCGGGACTAGCGGGAGAAGAGACCCAGTACTTC. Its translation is CASSPGLAGEETQYF.

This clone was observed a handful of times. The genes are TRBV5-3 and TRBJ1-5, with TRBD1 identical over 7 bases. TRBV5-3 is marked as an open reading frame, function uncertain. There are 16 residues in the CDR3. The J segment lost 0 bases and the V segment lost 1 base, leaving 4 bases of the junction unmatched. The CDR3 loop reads CARSLRDRYSNQPQHF. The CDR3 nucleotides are TGTGCCAGAAGCTTGCGGGACAGATATAGCAATCAGCCCCAGCATTTT.

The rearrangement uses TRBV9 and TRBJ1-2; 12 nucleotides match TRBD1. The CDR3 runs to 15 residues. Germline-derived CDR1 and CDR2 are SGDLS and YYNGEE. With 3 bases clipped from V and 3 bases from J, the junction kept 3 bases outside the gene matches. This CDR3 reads CASSARDRGHYGYTF. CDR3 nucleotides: TGTGCCAGCAGCGCCAGGGACAGGGGGCACTATGGCTACACCTTC.

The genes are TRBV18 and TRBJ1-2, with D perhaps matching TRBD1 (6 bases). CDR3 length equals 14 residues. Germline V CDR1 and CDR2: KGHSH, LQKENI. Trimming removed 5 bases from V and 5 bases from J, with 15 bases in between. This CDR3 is CASSIRDQGYGYTF. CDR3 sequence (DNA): TGTGCCAGCTCAATCCGGGACCAGGGGTATGGCTACACCTTC.